This passage covers 20 T cell receptor beta chains from one sample sequenced in a study of T cells expressing NK-cell markers. With the 5' RACE reads reprocessed, TCRdb shows one record per CDR3 protein and no DNA. The sample totals about half a million distinct CDR3 sequences; its top ten clones hold more than 1.4%. The sequenced sample was blood T cells: a sorted CD56 or NKG2C T cell subset, CD4+ or CD8+ T cells, or bulk PBMC T cells (not recorded which). These receptor sequences come from a woman between 45 and 65 years old in good health.

J is TRBJ2-6 and V is TRBV15. In germline, CDR1 is LNHNV, CDR2 YYDKDF (reference sequence). The CDR3 totals 15 residues. The CDR3 region is CATSRDLSGANVLTF.

The rearrangement uses TRBV20-1 and TRBJ2-7. Germline CDR1 and CDR2: DFQATT and SNEGSKA (reference sequence). The CDR3 spans 11 residues. The CDR3 sequence: CSARAPDEQYF.

The chain employs TRBV9 and TRBJ2-1; TCRdb reports TRBD1, a call that lacks DNA to check it against. The CDR3 totals 20 residues. Germline assignment: CDR1 SGDLS and CDR2 YYNGEE. The CDR3 loop is CASSGRRARGGVFGNNEQFF.

The rearrangement joins TRBV5-1 to TRBJ2-1; the D call from TCRdb, TRBD2, cannot be confirmed without DNA. The germline V gene encodes CDR1 SGHRS and CDR2 YFSETQ. The length of the CDR3 is 16 residues. The CDR3 sequence is CASSSGLAETYNEQFF.

The gene calls are TRBV5-1 and TRBJ2-1; TCRdb gives TRBD1 as the D gene, but with no DNA this cannot be confirmed. This CDR3 spans 15 amino acids. Germline V gives CDR1 SGHRS, CDR2 YFSETQ. CDR3 loop: CASSVAGTPGPEQFF.

The CDR3 sequence: CATSDRYQETQYF. The genes are TRBV24-1 and TRBJ2-5. Germline V lookup: CDR1 KGHDR, CDR2 SFDVKD. This CDR3 region has 13 residues.

The chain joins TRBV5-6 to TRBJ1-5; TCRdb's D gene call, TRBD1, goes unchecked for lack of DNA. This CDR3 region has 13 residues. Germline values: CDR1 SGHDT, CDR2 YYEEEE. CDR3 sequence: CASSRTDNQPQHF.

The chain combines TRBV27 with TRBJ2-3; no DNA is available, so the TRBD2 call from TCRdb remains unchecked. This CDR3 has 13 residues. Looked up from germline, CDR1 is MNHEY and CDR2 is SMNVEV (reference sequence). The CDR3 region is CASRGGFIDTQYF.

The rearrangement links TRBV11-2 to TRBJ2-6; the D gene TCRdb calls, TRBD2, cannot be checked with no DNA. From germline, CDR1 is SGHAT and CDR2 FQNNGV. This CDR3 is built from 17 residues. The CDR3: CASNQPAGGPGANVLTF. The full variable domain, with the rest looked up from reference TRBV11-2 and TRBJ2-6, is EAGVAQSPRYKIIEKRQSVAFWCNPISGHATLYWYQQILGQGPKLLIQFQNNGVVDDSQLPKDRFSAERLKGVDSTLKIQPAKLEDSAVYLCASNQPAGGPGANVLTFGAGSRLTVL.

The chain joins TRBV18 to TRBJ1-2; checking the TCRdb D call of TRBD1 is not possible without DNA. Germline CDR1 reads KGHSH; CDR2 reads LQKENI. The CDR3 length is 14 residues. Here the CDR3 reads CASSPDMENYGYTF.

The CDR3 sequence is CASSYVRQGETQYF. V usage is TRBV6-2 or TRBV6-3 and J usage is TRBJ2-5; TCRdb selects TRBD1, and the lack of DNA leaves this call unchecked. CDR1 and CDR2 (germline): MNHEY, SVGEGT. CDR3 length: 14 amino acids.

The rearrangement links TRBV5-1 to TRBJ2-1. This CDR3 is 14 amino acids long. Per germline, CDR1 SGHRS and CDR2 YFSETQ. The CDR3 sequence is CASTRESSYNEQFF.

The V call is TRBV20-1, the J call TRBJ1-1; TCRdb designates TRBD1, a call that cannot be tested without DNA. The CDR3 length is 18 residues. Germline CDR1 DFQATT, CDR2 SNEGSKA (reference sequence). CDR3 in amino acids: CSAKTRTRGTNRDTEAFF.

J is TRBJ1-5 and V is TRBV7-6; TCRdb gives TRBD1 as the D gene, but with no DNA this cannot be confirmed. The CDR3 has 14 amino acids. The germline V gene encodes CDR1 SGHVS and CDR2 FNYEAQ. This chain's CDR3 is CASSPTGGARPQHF.

The chain employs TRBV24-1 and TRBJ2-1; TCRdb outputs TRBD1, but without DNA this stays unchecked. This CDR3 spans 13 amino acids. The V gene's germline CDR1 is KGHDR and CDR2 SFDVKD. The CDR3 sequence is CATKDSRRDEQFF.

The chain carries TRBV24-1 and TRBJ2-3; with no DNA, the TCRdb D assignment of TRBD1 cannot be verified. This CDR3 contains 16 residues. From germline, CDR1 is KGHDR and CDR2 SFDVKD. The CDR3 loop reads CATSDFGRVRTDTQYF.

The chain employs TRBV7-3 and TRBJ1-1; checking the TCRdb D call of TRBD1 is not possible without DNA. The CDR3 has 14 residues. Germline lookup yields CDR1 SGHTA and CDR2 FQGTGA. The CDR3 loop is CASSMTDRDTEAFF.

The rearrangement joins TRBV20-1 to TRBJ2-5; TCRdb returns TRBD2, unconfirmable since there is no DNA. CDR3 length equals 13 residues. Germline CDR1 reads DFQATT; CDR2 reads SNEGSKA (reference sequence). Here the CDR3 reads CSASRTSEETQYF.

The V call is TRBV6-2 or TRBV6-3, the J call TRBJ2-2; TCRdb designates TRBD2, a call that cannot be tested without DNA. The CDR3 runs to 18 residues. Germline V gives CDR1 MNHEY, CDR2 SVGEGT. The CDR3 sequence is CASSYSKKMASGIGELFF.

This chain links TRBV12-3 or TRBV12-4 with TRBJ1-1; TCRdb returns TRBD1, unconfirmable since there is no DNA. This CDR3 region has 16 residues. CDR3: CASSLEVMGAGTEAFF.